This T cell receptor beta chain was captured in a study of Graves' ophthalmopathy and Graves' hyperthyroidism. Notes on the study in general: A model of 13 signatures distinguished ophthalmopathy from stable hyperthyroidism at approximately 88% sensitivity and 81.08% specificity. In predicting ophthalmopathy progression, the model reached over 55% sensitivity and 72% to 85% specificity. Blood was where most expanded thyroid clonotypes above 0.001 frequency also turned up.

A note on this clonotype: Its target is not known.

Beta-chain TCR CDR3 regions were amplified from RNA transcripts. Amplification began with first-round RT-PCR using HTBI primers, then second-round multiplex PCR was performed. Each CDR3 protein is one row after TCRdb ran MiXCR on the multiplex PCR reads. The repertoire has around 670,000 distinct CDR3 sequences, 35% to 50% of them found once; the top ten carry 44%. The CDR3 has 14 amino acids. Germline V gene sequence: CDR1 SGHTA, CDR2 FQGNSA. V was trimmed by 6 bases and J by 3 bases, leaving 14 bases between them. The diagnosis combined clinical symptoms, thyroxine, TRAb, thyroid ultrasound and orbital computed tomography scans.

The rearrangement uses TRBV7-2 and TRBJ1-1; D possibly corresponds to TRBD1 (6 bases). Sequencing input: peripheral blood. The TCR comes from an adult man with Graves' ophthalmopathy. The CDR3 loop reads CASSGGGDHTEAFF. The CDR3 nucleotides read TGTGCCAGCAGTGGAGGGGGGGATCACACTGAAGCTTTCTTT.